The T cell receptor (beta chain) under discussion was sequenced for a study of tissue T cells after allogeneic stem cell transplantation. Whole-study context: Several unmodified and three CD34-selected T-cell-depleted grafts went to graft-versus-host disease patients.

On this clone itself: Its antigen is unidentified.

Whole-study results and caveats: Which tissue TCRs were alloreactive or antigen-specific was not determined. Some clones might be persisting host cells. Anatomically similar tissues had similar TCR repertoires within each patient.

Sequencing used immunoSEQ multiplex PCR; TCRdb keeps in-frame clones, though not all of them. The table records some 2,000 clones, about 80% of them present only once. Trimming shortened V by 1 base and J by 4 bases, and 11 bases separated the two germline ends. CDR3 length: 14 residues. CDR1 is SGHDT, CDR2 YYEEEE, per germline. The TCR originated in a male patient aged 35 to 75 with steroid-refractory graft-versus-host disease after an allogeneic stem cell transplant. Some T cells may possibly be graft donor cells. The sequenced sample was ileal tissue, obtained at autopsy. The chain uses TRBV5-6 and TRBJ1-2; no firm D call. The DNA for the CDR3 is TGTGCCAGCAGCTTGTGGTCGGAGATCTATGGCTACACCTTC. It codes for CASSLWSEIYGYTF.